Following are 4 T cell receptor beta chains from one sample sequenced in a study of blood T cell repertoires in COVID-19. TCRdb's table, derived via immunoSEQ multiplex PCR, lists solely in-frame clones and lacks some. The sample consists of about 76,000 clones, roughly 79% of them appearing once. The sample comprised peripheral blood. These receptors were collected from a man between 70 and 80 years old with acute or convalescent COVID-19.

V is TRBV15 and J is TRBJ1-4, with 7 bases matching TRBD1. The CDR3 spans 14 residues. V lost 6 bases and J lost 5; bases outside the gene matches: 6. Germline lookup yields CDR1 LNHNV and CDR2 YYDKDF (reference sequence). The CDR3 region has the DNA TGTGCCACCAGTAGAAGCAGGGGGAATGAAAAACTGTTTTTT. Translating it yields CATSRSRGNEKLFF.

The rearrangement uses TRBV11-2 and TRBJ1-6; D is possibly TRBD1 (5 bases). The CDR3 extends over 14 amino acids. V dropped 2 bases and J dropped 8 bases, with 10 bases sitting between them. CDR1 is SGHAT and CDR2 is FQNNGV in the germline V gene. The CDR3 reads CASSLSGIYSPLHF. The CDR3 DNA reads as TGTGCCAGCAGCTTATCAGGGATTTATTCACCCCTCCACTTT.

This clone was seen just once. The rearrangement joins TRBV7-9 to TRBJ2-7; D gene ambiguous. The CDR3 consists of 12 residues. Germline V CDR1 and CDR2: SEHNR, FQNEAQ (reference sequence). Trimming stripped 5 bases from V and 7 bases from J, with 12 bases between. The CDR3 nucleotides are TGTGCCAGCAGCCCGACAAGTTTGGAGCAGTACTTC. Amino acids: CASSPTSLEQYF.

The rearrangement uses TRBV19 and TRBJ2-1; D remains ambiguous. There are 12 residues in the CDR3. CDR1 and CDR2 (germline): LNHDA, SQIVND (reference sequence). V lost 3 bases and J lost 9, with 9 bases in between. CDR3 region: CASSINSPEQFF. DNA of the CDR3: TGTGCCAGTAGTATTAACAGCCCTGAGCAGTTCTTC. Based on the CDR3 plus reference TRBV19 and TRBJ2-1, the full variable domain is DGGITQSPKYLFRKEGQNVTLSCEQNLNHDAMYWYRQDPGQGLRLIYYSQIVNDFQKGDIAEGYSVSREKKESFPLTVTSAQKNPTAFYLCASSINSPEQFFGPGTRLTVL.